This TCR beta chain was profiled in a study of T cell clonotyping in hematopoietic cell transplantation. General study results and limits: Recipient TCR diversity dropped after transplant; expanded clonotypes rose from day 30 to 180.

Indicated time point: recipient sample about 28 days before transplant, after cytoreduction. The CDR3 has 15 residues. Trimming stripped 6 bases from V and 1 base from J, with 17 bases between. Looked up from germline, CDR1 is SGHDT and CDR2 is YYEEEE. Of note for this clone: Its antigen is unidentified.

The assay was immunoSEQ multiplex PCR, and TCRdb's table has in-frame clones only and misses some. The sample consists of 16,000 or so clones, approximately 93% of them appearing once. The TCR was taken from a man aged 18 to 30 with biphenotypic leukemia. Some clones in this sample may be carry-over from other donors' samples. The material sequenced was peripheral blood mononuclear cells, taken before stem cell transplant. The gene calls are TRBV5-6 and TRBJ2-7; D call uncertain. CDR3 DNA sequence: TGTGCCAGCAAGAAAAGGAAGGCCCCTTCCTACGAGCAGTACTTC. It codes for CASKKRKAPSYEQYF.